The 2 T cell receptor beta chains below all came from one sample that was sequenced in a study of cytomegalovirus exposure and HLA in healthy donors. Researchers ran the PCR with 60 Vbeta and 13 Jbeta primers. Clones were sequenced by immunoSEQ multiplex PCR, and TCRdb holds only the in-frame ones, with some missing. In the table there are roughly 160,000 clones, roughly 76% of which are singletons. Sequenced: PBMCs. Every receptor here comes from a woman between 50 and 59 years old in good health and CMV-seronegative.

The CDR3 bases are TGCGCCAGCAGCTTGGTGGCTAGCGGGAGTTTTAGGGAGACCCAGTACTTC. It yields the protein CASSLVASGSFRETQYF. The gene calls are TRBV5-1 and TRBJ2-5, with TRBD2 matching 10 bases. Germline-derived CDR1 and CDR2 are SGHRS and YFSETQ. CDR3 length: 17 amino acids. V lost 0 bases, J lost 5 bases, and 10 bases stayed unmatched.

The V and J genes are TRBV6-1 and TRBJ2-7, with TRBD1 identical over 7 bases. This CDR3 region has 14 residues. V lost 3 bases and J lost 3; bases outside the gene matches: 5. The germline gives CDR1 MNHNS, CDR2 SASEGT. The CDR3 here is CASSDSWDSYEQYF. CDR3 coding DNA: TGTGCCAGCAGTGATTCGTGGGACAGCTACGAGCAGTACTTC.